This entry is about one TCR beta chain. The sample belongs to a study of control samples from healthy donors and cancer patients. Assay used: immunoSEQ multiplex PCR; TCRdb lists only in-frame clones, some missing. The sample holds some 410,000 clones, around 90% seen once. Trimming took off 1 base at V and 5 bases at J, with 8 bases between the two ends. The CDR3 is 13 amino acids. Germline V gene lookup returns CDR1 SNHLY and CDR2 FYNNEI. The chain has TRBV2 and TRBJ1-1; a possible D gene is TRBD1 (5 bases). The origin of this receptor is a man aged 35 to 55 with head and neck cancer. The sample taken for sequencing was PBMCs. CDR3 coding DNA: TGTGCCAGCAGTGAAGGGGGACGTACTGAAGCTTTCTTT. It specifies CASSEGGRTEAFF.